This T cell receptor beta chain was sequenced for a study of blood T cell repertoires in COVID-19. Unmatched junction bases numbered 4, after V lost 6 bases and J lost 6 bases. The CDR3 runs to 14 residues. Germline loops: CDR1 LGHDT, CDR2 YNNKEL (reference sequence). The protocol was immunoSEQ multiplex PCR, while the TCRdb copy is restricted to in-frame clones and leaves out a portion. The sample consists of about 19,000 clones, about 85% of them appearing once. The source material was peripheral blood. The chain joins TRBV3-1 (or the pseudogene TRBV3-2) to TRBJ2-3; 12 nucleotides agree with TRBD2. The source of this sequence is a human donor in a cohort sampled during active COVID-19. CDR3 sequence reads: CASSLAGGMDTQYF. The CDR3 coding sequence is TGTGCCAGCAGTCTAGCGGGAGGGATGGATACGCAGTATTTT.